This T cell receptor (beta chain) was sequenced for a study of T cells after yellow fever vaccination. Study-level results: The booster response re-showed most primary clones: around 95% CD4, around 85% CD8.

The CDR3 length is 14 residues. Trimming removed 5 bases from V and 1 base from J; junction bases left unmatched: 2. The germline CDR1 and CDR2 sequences are SGHVS and FQNEAQ. In making TCR cDNA, 5'RACE template switching added a universal primer site and UMIs to it. Each CDR3 protein gets one entry after TCRdb re-called the 5' RACE reads with MiXCR. The table includes a few hundred thousand distinct CDR3 sequences, roughly 4% detected once. This clonotype was counted a few times. As yet, its antigen is unknown. This receptor was obtained from a man younger than 35 who received the YFV17D yellow fever vaccine. Sequenced material: PBMCs, taken on the day of the yellow fever booster vaccination. The chain employs TRBV7-8 and TRBJ1-1; 9 bases match TRBD1. CDR3 DNA: TGTGCCAGCAGCAAGGGACAGGGGAACACTGAAGCTTTCTTT. It encodes CASSKGQGNTEAFF. The entire variable domain, with the rest obtained from reference TRBV7-8 and TRBJ1-1, is as follows: GAGVSQSPRYKVAKRGQDVALRCDPISGHVSLFWYQQALGQGPEFLTYFQNEAQLDKSGLPSDRFFAERPEGSVSTLKIQRTQQEDSAVYLCASSKGQGNTEAFFGQGTRLTVV.